This TCR beta chain was identified during a study of cytomegalovirus exposure and HLA in healthy donors (dated 2017 in TCRdb). Regarding the research as a whole: A later analysis indicated that the roughly 120 validation repertoires were generated on the platform also employed for the 700 or so repertoires of the first cohort. The study aimed to test whether signatures of past pathogen exposure could be identified by cataloging public T cell receptors. Along with the approximately 600-subject first cohort, a separate validation cohort of over 90 different subjects was used. The study combined high-throughput TCR immunosequencing, statistical association of individual TCRs with disease status, and machine learning to predict cytomegalovirus infection status. Overall study results and their limits: The authors suggested that the approach could potentially be generalized to other disease states and immunological phenotypes. While some public TCRs were present in many individuals, most TCR sequences turned up only very rarely across donors. In a later analysis, TCRs clustered in the first cohort were found to also tend to co-occur in the roughly 120 validation repertoires, with about 93% of cluster scores above 0. In the study, around 150 TCR beta chains were listed as associated with cytomegalovirus. All 120 repertoires were used to score co-occurrence in the validation cohort in a later analysis, because that analysis had no HLA typing for the cohort. In both the original and validation cohorts, the classifier was reported to diagnose cytomegalovirus status with high specificity and sensitivity. In vitro tests confirmed that a few of the cytomegalovirus-associated TCR beta chains recognize cytomegalovirus antigens.

Turning to this clone: Its cognate antigen has yet to be identified. No much larger clone exists at a distance of one base, and base qualities are not known.

The cysteine opens and the phenylalanine closes a CDR3 of 13 amino acids. Just CDR3 DNA is preserved here, 39 bases in frame from base 1. Libraries were built with the immunoSEQ multiplex PCR assay. In the authors' own workflow: A statistical classification framework was built for diagnosing cytomegalovirus status from the catalog of TCR beta chain sequences. What TCRdb holds here is the immuneACCESS table cut down to in-frame rearrangements. Part of the clones is not present; checked against another copy, under half of the missing clones reflect an unresolved V gene, and the others are unexplained. The V and J calls and clone size were taken over from that table, and D and trimming were inferred from the DNA. The sample yields 140,000 or so clones; approximately 89% were counted once. The ten largest clones take up about 10% of the sample. The donors belonged to the validation cohort of about 130 subjects, which was separate from the roughly 670-subject first cohort.

The rearranged segments are TRBV12-1 and TRBJ1-6; TRBD1, as called in the table, went unchecked against the DNA. TRBV12-1 is described as a pseudogene. The source of this sequence is a woman in her late teens or twenties in good health and CMV-seropositive. Specimen: PBMCs. In nucleotide form, the sequence is TGTGCCAGCAGCTCAGGGGCTGGTTCACCCCTCCACTTT. This yields the protein CASSSGAGSPLHF.